Sequencing of this T cell receptor (beta chain) was carried out in a study of spatial heterogeneity in lung cancer (dated by TCRdb to the late 2010s). For the study in its entirety: Beta-chain transcripts were consistently detected in greater numbers than alpha-chain transcripts, which likely reflected higher beta-chain transcript abundance. In the raw uncorrected reads, each unique combination of TCR and UMI appeared more than ten times on average. TCR alpha and beta repertoires were quantitatively compared across multiple tumor regions, matched nontumor lung and blood in non-small cell lung cancer. Nonsynonymous mutation counts, determined by whole-exome sequencing of tumor tissue, were related to features of the TCR repertoire. At surgery, hundreds of tumor regions, 61 to 65 matched nontumor lung samples and 56 PBMC samples were TCR-sequenced for both alpha and beta chains. Points the paper makes about the study in general: Confirming at a functional level the hypothesis that regional TCRs recognize regional mutations was considered to require additional single-cell paired TCR alpha and beta sequencing. Ubiquitous expanded tumor TCRs were found in blood more often at tumor resection than at routine follow-up.

Remarks on this clonotype: Its antigen is still unknown. One base away there is no much larger clone; base qualities are not given.

The time point label on this specimen signifies: sample taken at primary tumor resection. Without any cell sorting, TCR sequencing was performed on whole RNA extracted either from tumor and nontumor lung tissue or from cryopreserved PBMC samples. Donors were 70 or so patients with early-stage, untreated non-small cell lung cancer from the lung TRACERx cohort. Only patients for whom sufficient RNA was available from at least two tumor regions were selected for TCR sequencing. The receptor library was made with 5' RACE. Sequencing used a NextSeq 500. To allow correction of PCR and sequencing errors, the TCR library protocol tagged every TCR cDNA molecule with a unique molecular identifier. The study's processing was this. TCR identification, UMI-based error correction and CDR3 extraction were all carried out with Decombinator tools. Expanded TCRs were defined as those above a frequency of 2 per 1,000, corresponding to the top 1% of the tumor frequency distribution. Each repertoire was subsampled 100 times to 5,000 TCRs, after which Renyi diversity was computed with the R vegan package. CDR3 similarity networks were constructed using string-kernel similarity of amino acid triplets, with links drawn between CDR3s whose pairwise similarity was above 0.82. TCRdb redid the processing of the public reads, applying fastp at Q25 and MiXCR, and retained in-frame beta chains. Each record represents a unique CDR3 protein, reported with the most common genes and DNA among its rows. The authors' filters were not applied to this entry. The sample contains about 50,000 distinct CDR3 sequences, about 7.4% of them found a single time. The ten largest clones add up to roughly an eighth of the sample.

The sequenced sample was PBMCs, obtained at surgery. The origin of this receptor is a female donor with early-stage non-small cell lung cancer.

The sequenced DNA: TGTGCCAGCAGCGCCGGAGCAAACACCGGGGAGCTGTTTTTT. This is translated as CASSAGANTGELFF. Recombination joined TRBV5-4 with TRBJ2-2; too little of a D gene remains to name it. Looking up the germline V gene (reference sequence) yields CDR1 SGHNT and CDR2 YYREEE. The CDR3, from cysteine to phenylalanine, totals 14 residues. CDR3 DNA only is kept here, 42 bases in frame from base 1. V is cut by 4 bases and J by 2 bases, and the space between the germline ends is 9 bases. When the CDR3 is completed using the reference TRBV5-4 and TRBJ2-2 genes on either side, the full variable domain is ETGVTQSPTHLIKTRGQQVTLRCSSQSGHNTVSWYQQALGQGPQFIFQYYREEENGRGNFPPRFSGLQFPNYSSELNVNALELDDSALYLCASSAGANTGELFFGEGSRLTVL.